This is a list of T cell receptor beta chains from one sample in a study of blood T cell repertoires in COVID-19. Data came from immunoSEQ multiplex PCR; TCRdb stores just in-frame clones and leaves some out. The sample contains more than 90,000 clones, about two thirds of which appear only once. The sequenced material came from peripheral blood. These receptors all come from a woman in her sixties or seventies in a cohort sampled during active or convalescent COVID-19. CDR3s include the opening cysteine and the closing phenylalanine or tryptophan. D genes are given only for firm matches. For some rows the clone size is stated as once, few or many, or as a class when expanded; others skip it.

j_call clone_size v_call d_call cdr3_nt cdr3_aa
TRBJ1-1 . TRBV7-9 TRBD1 TGTGCCAGCAGCTTGGGACAGGGTCCCCCTGAAGCTTTCTTT CASSLGQGPPEAFF
TRBJ2-7 . TRBV12-3/TRBV12-4 . TGTGCCAGCACCCTGCGGGGTAACGAGCAGTACTTC CASTLRGNEQYF
TRBJ2-3 . TRBV7-6 TRBD1 TGTGCCAGCAGCCGCCTGGGACAGGGAGATACGCAGTATTTT CASSRLGQGDTQYF
TRBJ1-2 once TRBV5-6 . TGTGCCAGCAGCTTGGACAGTAACTATGGCTACACCTTC CASSLDSNYGYTF
TRBJ1-4 . TRBV5-6 TRBD1 TGTGCCAGCAGCTTACCGGACAGGGTTAATGAAAAACTGTTTTTT CASSLPDRVNEKLFF
TRBJ2-2 . TRBV5-4 . TGTGCCAGCACAGGGCGAACCGGGGAGCTGTTTTTT CASTGRTGELFF
TRBJ1-5 . TRBV15 TRBD1 TGTGCCACCAGCCGAAAACTAGGGACAGGGGGTCAGCCCCAGCATTTT CATSRKLGTGGQPQHF
TRBJ2-7 . TRBV29-1 . TGCAGCGCAGCGGCAACCGGGGTGGGCGAGCAGTACTTC CSAAATGVGEQYF
TRBJ1-1 . TRBV18 . TGTGCCAGCTCGTTGGGACAACTATCAAACACTGAAGCTTTCTTT CASSLGQLSNTEAFF
TRBJ1-4 . TRBV9 TRBD1 TGTGCCAGCAGCCAGGGGGACAGGGACCATGAAAAACTGTTTTTT CASSQGDRDHEKLFF
TRBJ2-6 . TRBV4-1 . TGCGCCAGCAGCCAAGATTATGGACTCCCGGTCTCTGGGGCCAACGTCCTGACTTTC CASSQDYGLPVSGANVLTF
TRBJ2-1 few TRBV9 TRBD2 TGTGCCAGCAATAAACTAGCGGGGATGGATGAGCAGTTCTTC CASNKLAGMDEQFF
TRBJ2-5 . TRBV28 TRBD1 TGTGCCAGCAGTTTTTGGCAGGGGGAAGTAGCCCAGTACTTC CASSFWQGEVAQYF
TRBJ1-2 few TRBV5-1 . TGCGCCAGCAGCTCGGACAGACTTAACTATGGCTACACCTTC CASSSDRLNYGYTF
TRBJ1-4 . TRBV18 TRBD1 TGTGCCAGCTCACCGACAGGGGGAGATGAAAAACTGTTTTTT CASSPTGGDEKLFF
TRBJ1-6 . TRBV6-5 . TGTGCCAGCACCAGGGCAAATAATTCACCCCTCCACTTT CASTRANNSPLHF
TRBJ1-1 . TRBV7-2 TRBD1 TGTGCCAGCAGCTTATTTGCAGGGGGAGGAACTGAAGCTTTCTTT CASSLFAGGGTEAFF
TRBJ2-1 . TRBV11-2 TRBD2 TGTGCCAGCAGCTCACAAGCGGGGGCCCAGGGTGAGCAGTTCTTC CASSSQAGAQGEQFF
TRBJ1-3 medium-sized TRBV2 TRBD1 TGTGCCAGCAGTGGTGGACAGGTGTCCCCGGGCACCATATATTTT CASSGGQVSPGTIYF
TRBJ2-7 . TRBV7-2 . TGTGCCAGCAGCTTAGATAAGGGGCGCGAGCAGTACTTC CASSLDKGREQYF
TRBJ2-5 . TRBV5-4 TRBD2 TGTGCCAGCAGCTCCGGACTAGCGGGGGAACAAGAGACCCAGTACTTC CASSSGLAGEQETQYF
TRBJ2-1 . TRBV19 TRBD2 TGTGCCAGTAGCGGGACTAGCGGGGTGAATGAGCAGTTCTTC CASSGTSGVNEQFF
TRBJ2-2 . TRBV18 TRBD1 TGTGCCAGCTCACAAACGGCCGGGACAGGGGCCGACACCGGGGAGCTGTTTTTT CASSQTAGTGADTGELFF
TRBJ1-1 few TRBV10-3 TRBD1 TGTGCCATCACGGACAGGGGAAACACTGAAGCTTTCTTT CAITDRGNTEAFF
TRBJ1-5 once TRBV27 . TGTGCCAGCAGTTTCGGACAGACGCATCAGCCCCAGCATTTT CASSFGQTHQPQHF
TRBJ2-1 . TRBV19 . TGTGCCAGTAGTATAGCTTTCGGGGAAATTGAGCAGTTCTTC CASSIAFGEIEQFF
TRBJ2-3 . TRBV7-6 TRBD2 TGTGCCAGCAGCTCCCAAGAGAGCGGGGCAGATACGCAGTATTTT CASSSQESGADTQYF
TRBJ2-7 . TRBV5-8 TRBD2 TGTGCCAGCAGCTTTCATTCGGGGGGTAGTATACCCCGCTACGAGCAGTACTTC CASSFHSGGSIPRYEQYF
TRBJ2-7 . TRBV5-6 . TGTGCCAGCAGCTTGGGGCTTTGGGGCAGCCTCTACGAGCAGTACTTC CASSLGLWGSLYEQYF
TRBJ2-1 . TRBV5-1 . TGCGCCAGCAGCTTGGACCCAGGGAGGTACAATGAGCAGTTCTTC CASSLDPGRYNEQFF
TRBJ2-2 . TRBV24-1 TRBD2 TGTGCCACCAGTGACCGTAGCGGGGGAACCGGGGAGCTGTTTTTT CATSDRSGGTGELFF
TRBJ2-5 once TRBV5-4 TRBD2 TGTGCCAGCAGCTTGGGACTAGCGGGTTATCAAGAGACCCAGTACTTC CASSLGLAGYQETQYF
TRBJ1-2 . TRBV4-3 TRBD1 TGCGCCAGCAGCGTGAGACAGGGTCACTATGGCTACACCTTC CASSVRQGHYGYTF
TRBJ1-4 . TRBV30 . TGTGCCTGGAGCCCGGACACGGTGAATGAAAAACTGTTTTTT CAWSPDTVNEKLFF
TRBJ2-3 . TRBV30 TRBD1 TGTGCCTTCACAGGGGCTAGCACAGATACGCAGTATTTT CAFTGASTDTQYF
TRBJ1-4 many TRBV4-3 . TGCGCCAGCAGCCAAGATGTTGCGGGACTCGATGAAAAACTGTTTTTT CASSQDVAGLDEKLFF
TRBJ2-5 . TRBV7-9 . TGTGCCAGCAGCTCCAGACTAGGGCCGGAGACCCAGTACTTC CASSSRLGPETQYF
TRBJ2-3 once TRBV24-1 TRBD2 TGTGCCACCAGTGACCTCGGACTAGCGGGGGCCCAGTTCACAGATACGCAGTATTTT CATSDLGLAGAQFTDTQYF
TRBJ2-2 few TRBV5-1 . TGCGCCAGCAGCTTGGGAACAGGAACGAACACCGGGGAGCTGTTTTTT CASSLGTGTNTGELFF
TRBJ2-5 . TRBV11-2 TRBD1 TGTGCCAGCAGCTCGGCCGGGACAGGGCAAGAGACCCAGTACTTC CASSSAGTGQETQYF
TRBJ2-2 . TRBV30 . TGTGCCTGGAGTCAAACAGGGTTCACCGGGGAGCTGTTTTTT CAWSQTGFTGELFF
TRBJ2-2 . TRBV5-6 TRBD1 TGTGCCAGCAGCTTGTCCACAGGGGTTGACACCGGGGAGCTGTTTTTT CASSLSTGVDTGELFF
TRBJ2-2 few TRBV11-3 TRBD1 TGTGCCAGCAGCTTAGAAGGGACAGCGAACACCGGGGAGCTGTTTTTT CASSLEGTANTGELFF
TRBJ1-1 . TRBV9 TRBD1 TGTGCCAGCAGCGTGACAGGGGGACGAACCACTGAAGCTTTCTTT CASSVTGGRTTEAFF
TRBJ2-1 . TRBV29-1 TRBD2 TGCAGCGTTGAAGATGATCAAGTGGCCGGGACTAGCTGGAATGAGCAGTTCTTC CSVEDDQVAGTSWNEQFF
TRBJ2-5 . TRBV11-2 TRBD2 TGTGCCAGCAGCTTAGCGGGGGGGCAGAAGACCCAGTACTTC CASSLAGGQKTQYF
TRBJ2-2 few TRBV28 . TGTGCCAGCAGTCTACCCCGGACAGGGAGGGCCACCGGGGAGCTGTTTTTT CASSLPRTGRATGELFF
TRBJ2-7 few TRBV29-1 TRBD1 TGCAGCGTTACCCCGGACAGGGCTGCCTACGAGCAGTACTTC CSVTPDRAAYEQYF
TRBJ1-1 few TRBV29-1 TRBD1 TGCAGCGTTCCACAGGGGAAGAACACTGAAGCTTTCTTT CSVPQGKNTEAFF
TRBJ2-7 . TRBV15 . TGTGCCACCAGCAGGGCACAGAGCTACGAGCAGTACTTC CATSRAQSYEQYF
TRBJ1-2 . TRBV6-6 TRBD1 TGTGCCAGCTACCCCGGGGACAGGGGGCCGTATGGCTACACCTTC CASYPGDRGPYGYTF
TRBJ2-7 . TRBV6-5 TRBD1 TGTGCCAGCAGTTTCTACAGGGGTGTGGGGCACTACGAGCAGTACTTC CASSFYRGVGHYEQYF
TRBJ1-5 . TRBV5-1 . TGCGCCAGCAGCGAGAGTCCGGGCAATCAGCCCCAGCATTTT CASSESPGNQPQHF
TRBJ2-7 . TRBV2 TRBD1 TGTGCCAGCAGAATGGGACAGGGGAACTACGAGCAGTACTTC CASRMGQGNYEQYF
TRBJ1-3 . TRBV5-1 TRBD1 TGCGCCAGCAGCTTGGGGACAGGGAGAGGAAACACCATATATTTT CASSLGTGRGNTIYF